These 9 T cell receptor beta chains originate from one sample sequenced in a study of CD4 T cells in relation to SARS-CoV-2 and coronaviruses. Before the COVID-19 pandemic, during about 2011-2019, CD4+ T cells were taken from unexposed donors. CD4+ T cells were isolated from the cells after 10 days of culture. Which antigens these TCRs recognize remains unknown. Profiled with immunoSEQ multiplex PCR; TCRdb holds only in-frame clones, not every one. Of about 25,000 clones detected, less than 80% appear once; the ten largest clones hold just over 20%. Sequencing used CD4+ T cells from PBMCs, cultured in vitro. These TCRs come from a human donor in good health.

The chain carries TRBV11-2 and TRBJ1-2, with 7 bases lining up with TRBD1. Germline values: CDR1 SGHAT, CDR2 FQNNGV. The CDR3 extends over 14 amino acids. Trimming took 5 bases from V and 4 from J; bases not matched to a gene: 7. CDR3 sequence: CASSELRGFYGYTF. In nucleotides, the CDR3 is TGTGCCAGCAGCGAACTCAGGGGGTTCTATGGCTACACCTTC.

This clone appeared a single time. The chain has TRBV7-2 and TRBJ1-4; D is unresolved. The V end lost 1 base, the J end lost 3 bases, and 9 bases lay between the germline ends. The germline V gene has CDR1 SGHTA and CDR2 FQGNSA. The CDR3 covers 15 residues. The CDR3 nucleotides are TGTGCCAGCAGCTTAGGGGGTGGGGCTAATGAAAAACTGTTTTTT. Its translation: CASSLGGGANEKLFF.

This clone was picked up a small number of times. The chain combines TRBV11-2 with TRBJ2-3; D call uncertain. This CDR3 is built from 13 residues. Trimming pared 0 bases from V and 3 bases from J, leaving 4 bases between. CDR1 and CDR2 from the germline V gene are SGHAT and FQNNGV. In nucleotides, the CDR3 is TGTGCCAGCAGCTTAGATCAGACAGATACGCAGTATTTT. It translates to CASSLDQTDTQYF.

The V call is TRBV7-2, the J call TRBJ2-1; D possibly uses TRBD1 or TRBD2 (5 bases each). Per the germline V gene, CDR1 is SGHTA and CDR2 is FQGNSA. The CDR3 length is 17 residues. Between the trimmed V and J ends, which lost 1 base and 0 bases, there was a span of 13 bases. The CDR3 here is CASSLEGRWGSYNEQFF. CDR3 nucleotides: TGTGCCAGCAGCTTAGAGGGACGGTGGGGCTCCTACAATGAGCAGTTCTTC.

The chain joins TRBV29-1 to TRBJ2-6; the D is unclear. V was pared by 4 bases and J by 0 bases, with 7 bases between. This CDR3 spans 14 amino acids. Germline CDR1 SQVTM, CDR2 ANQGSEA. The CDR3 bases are TGCAGCGTTGGTCAGGACTCTGGGGCCAACGTCCTGACTTTC. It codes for CSVGQDSGANVLTF.

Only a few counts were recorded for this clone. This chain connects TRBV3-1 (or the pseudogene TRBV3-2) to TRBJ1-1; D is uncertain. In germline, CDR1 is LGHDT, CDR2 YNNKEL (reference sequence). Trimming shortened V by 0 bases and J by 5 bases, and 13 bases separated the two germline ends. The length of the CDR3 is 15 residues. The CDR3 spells CASSQEKGVGTEAFF. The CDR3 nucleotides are TGTGCCAGCAGCCAAGAAAAGGGTGTAGGTACTGAAGCTTTCTTT.

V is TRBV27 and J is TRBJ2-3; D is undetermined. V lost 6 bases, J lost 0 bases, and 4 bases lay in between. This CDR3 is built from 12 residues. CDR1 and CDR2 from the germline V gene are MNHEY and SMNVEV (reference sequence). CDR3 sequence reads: CASSPSTDTQYF. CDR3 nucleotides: TGTGCCAGCAGCCCCAGCACAGATACGCAGTATTTT.

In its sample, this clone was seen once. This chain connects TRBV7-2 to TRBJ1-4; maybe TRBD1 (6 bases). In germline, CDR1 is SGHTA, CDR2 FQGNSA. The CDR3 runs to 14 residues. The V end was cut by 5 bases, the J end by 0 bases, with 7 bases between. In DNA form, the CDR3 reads TGTGCCAGCAGCAGACAGGCAACTAATGAAAAACTGTTTTTT. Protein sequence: CASSRQATNEKLFF.

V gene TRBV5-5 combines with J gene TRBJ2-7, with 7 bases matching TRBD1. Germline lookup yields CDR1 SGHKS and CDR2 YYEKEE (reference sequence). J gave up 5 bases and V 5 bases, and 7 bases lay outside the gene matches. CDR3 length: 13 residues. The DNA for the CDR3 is TGTGCCAGCAGTTCCCAGGGGGTCAACGAGCAGTACTTC. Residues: CASSSQGVNEQYF.